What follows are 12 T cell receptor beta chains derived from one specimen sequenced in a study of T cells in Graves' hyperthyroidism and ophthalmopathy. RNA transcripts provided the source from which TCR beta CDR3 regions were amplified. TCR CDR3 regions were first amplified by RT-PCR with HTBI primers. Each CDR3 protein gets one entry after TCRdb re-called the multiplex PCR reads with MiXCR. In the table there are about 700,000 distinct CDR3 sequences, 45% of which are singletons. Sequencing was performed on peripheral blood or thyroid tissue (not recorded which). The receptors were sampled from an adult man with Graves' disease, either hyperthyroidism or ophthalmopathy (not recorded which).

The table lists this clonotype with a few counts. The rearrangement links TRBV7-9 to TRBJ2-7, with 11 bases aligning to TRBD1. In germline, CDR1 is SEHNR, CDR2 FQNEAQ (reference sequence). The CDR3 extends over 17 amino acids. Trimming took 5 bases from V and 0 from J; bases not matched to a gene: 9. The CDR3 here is CASSPAFGTGGSYEQYF. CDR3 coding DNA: TGTGCCAGCAGCCCGGCCTTCGGGACAGGGGGCTCCTACGAGCAGTACTTC.

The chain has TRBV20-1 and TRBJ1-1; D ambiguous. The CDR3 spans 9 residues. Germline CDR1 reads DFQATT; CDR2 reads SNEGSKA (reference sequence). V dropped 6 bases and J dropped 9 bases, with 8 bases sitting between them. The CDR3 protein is CSAQDQAFF. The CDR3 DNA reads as TGCAGTGCCCAGGACCAAGCTTTCTTT.

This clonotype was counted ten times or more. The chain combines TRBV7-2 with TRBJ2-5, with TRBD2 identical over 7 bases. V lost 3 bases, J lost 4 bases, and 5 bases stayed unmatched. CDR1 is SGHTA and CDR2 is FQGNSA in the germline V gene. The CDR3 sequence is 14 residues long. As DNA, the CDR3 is TGTGCCAGCAGCTTCAAGCGGGAAGGAGAGACCCAGTACTTC. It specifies CASSFKREGETQYF.

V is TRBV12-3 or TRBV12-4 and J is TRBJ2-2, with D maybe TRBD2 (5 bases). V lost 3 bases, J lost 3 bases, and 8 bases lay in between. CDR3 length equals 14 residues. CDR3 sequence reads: CASSFTGDTGELFF. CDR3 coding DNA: TGTGCCAGCAGTTTCACCGGGGACACCGGGGAGCTGTTTTTT.

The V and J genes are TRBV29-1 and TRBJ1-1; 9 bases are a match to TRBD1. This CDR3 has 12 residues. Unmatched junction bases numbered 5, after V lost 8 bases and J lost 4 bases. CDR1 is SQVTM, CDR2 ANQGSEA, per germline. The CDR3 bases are TGCAGCTTTCGGACAGGGGTCACTGAAGCTTTCTTT. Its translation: CSFRTGVTEAFF. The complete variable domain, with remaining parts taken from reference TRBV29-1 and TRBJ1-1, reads SAVISQKPSRDICQRGTSLTIQCQVDSQVTMMFWYRQQPGQSLTLIATANQGSEATYESGFVIDKFPISRPNLTFSTLTVSNMSPEDSSIYLCSFRTGVTEAFFGQGTRLTVV.

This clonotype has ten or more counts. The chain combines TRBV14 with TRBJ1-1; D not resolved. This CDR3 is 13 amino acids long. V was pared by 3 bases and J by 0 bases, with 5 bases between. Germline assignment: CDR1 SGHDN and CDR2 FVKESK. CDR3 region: CASSQYMNTEAFF. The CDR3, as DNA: TGTGCCAGCAGCCAGTATATGAACACTGAAGCTTTCTTT.

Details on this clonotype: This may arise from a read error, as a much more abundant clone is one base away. The CDR3 spells CASSLPFNKVKGNTIYF. In nucleotides, the CDR3 is TGTGCCAGCAGCTTACCCTTCAACAAGGTGAAGGGAAACACCATATATTTT. The rearrangement links TRBV7-2 to TRBJ1-3; no firm D call. Per germline, CDR1 SGHTA and CDR2 FQGNSA. The V gene lost 2 bases and the J gene lost 4 bases, with 18 bases spanning the gap. This CDR3 comprises 17 residues.

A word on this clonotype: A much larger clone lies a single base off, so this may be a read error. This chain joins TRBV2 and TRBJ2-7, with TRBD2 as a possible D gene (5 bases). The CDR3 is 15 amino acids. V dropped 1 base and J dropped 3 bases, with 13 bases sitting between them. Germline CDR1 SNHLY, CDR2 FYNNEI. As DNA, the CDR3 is TGTGCCAGCAGTGAAGGGAGGACGGATGTCTACGAGCAGTACTTC. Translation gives CASSEGRTDVYEQYF.

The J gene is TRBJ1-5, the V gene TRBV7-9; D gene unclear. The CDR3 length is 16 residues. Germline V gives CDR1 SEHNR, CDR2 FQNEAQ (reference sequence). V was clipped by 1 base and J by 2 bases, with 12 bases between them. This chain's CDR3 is CASSLGTGSGNQPQHF. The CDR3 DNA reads TGTGCCAGCAGCTTAGGAACCGGGTCTGGCAATCAGCCCCAGCATTTT. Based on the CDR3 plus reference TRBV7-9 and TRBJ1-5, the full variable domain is DTGVSQNPRHKITKRGQNVTFRCDPISEHNRLYWYRQTLGQGPEFLTYFQNEAQLEKSRLLSDRFSAERPKGSFSTLEIQRTEQGDSAMYLCASSLGTGSGNQPQHFGDGTRLSIL.

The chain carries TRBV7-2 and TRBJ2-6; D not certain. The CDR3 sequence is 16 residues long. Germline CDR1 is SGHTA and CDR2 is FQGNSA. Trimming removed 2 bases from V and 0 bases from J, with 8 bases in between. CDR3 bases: TGTGCCAGCAGCTTACAGGTTTCCTCTGGGGCCAACGTCCTGACTTTC. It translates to CASSLQVSSGANVLTF.

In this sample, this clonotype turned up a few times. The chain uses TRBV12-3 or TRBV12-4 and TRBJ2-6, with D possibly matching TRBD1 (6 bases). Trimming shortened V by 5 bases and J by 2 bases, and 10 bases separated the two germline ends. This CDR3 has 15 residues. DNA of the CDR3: TGTGCCAGCAGTGGACAGCTCGCTGGGGCCAACGTCCTGACTTTC. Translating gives CASSGQLAGANVLTF.

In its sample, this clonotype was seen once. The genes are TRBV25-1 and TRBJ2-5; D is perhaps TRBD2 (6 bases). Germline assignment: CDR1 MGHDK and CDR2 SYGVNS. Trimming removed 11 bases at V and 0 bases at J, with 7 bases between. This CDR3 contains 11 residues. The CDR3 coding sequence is TGTGCCTGGAGGGACCAAGAGACCCAGTACTTC. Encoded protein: CAWRDQETQYF.